The 25 T cell receptor beta chains below all came from one sample that was sequenced in a study of T cells in Graves' hyperthyroidism and ophthalmopathy. RNA transcripts gave rise to amplified TCR beta CDR3 regions. Initially, a first-round RT-PCR of the TCR CDR3 employed the HTBI primer set. TCRdb redid the calling of the multiplex PCR reads with MiXCR, one entry per CDR3 protein. The sample has roughly 380,000 distinct CDR3 sequences, about 15% seen once. Sequenced: blood. Receptors were obtained from a woman aged 55-75 years with Graves' hyperthyroidism.

This clonotype turned up a few times. The chain couples TRBV6-5 to TRBJ2-7; 11 nucleotides agree with TRBD1. CDR1 and CDR2 from the germline V gene are MNHEY and SVGAGI. The junction had 9 bases not matched to a gene; V was cut back by 0 bases and J by 2 bases. The CDR3 runs 18 residues. The CDR3 DNA is TGTGCCAGCAGTTACTCGGGGGGTTGGACAGGGGGCCCCTACGAGCAGTACTTC. As protein: CASSYSGGWTGGPYEQYF.

The genes are TRBV7-9 and TRBJ2-1; a possible D gene is TRBD2 (5 bases). V lost 5 bases and J 10 bases, leaving 12 bases between the germline ends. CDR1 and CDR2 (germline): SEHNR, FQNEAQ (reference sequence). The CDR3 consists of 12 residues. Written as DNA, the CDR3 is TGTGCCAGCAGCGGACTCGGCAACGAGCAGTTCTTC. Its translation is CASSGLGNEQFF.

In its sample, this clonotype was seen a few times. The chain uses TRBV11-3 and TRBJ2-5, with 10 bases fitting TRBD2. V was pared by 3 bases and J by 8 bases, with 27 bases of the junction left unmatched. Germline CDR1 SGHNT, CDR2 YENEEA. CDR3 size: 21 residues. This chain's CDR3 is CASSFSLTSSGSGAGAGTQYF. CDR3 sequence (DNA): TGTGCCAGCAGCTTTAGCTTGACCTCTAGCGGGAGTGGAGCAGGGGCGGGTACCCAGTACTTC. The entire variable domain, with the rest obtained from reference TRBV11-3 and TRBJ2-5, is as follows: EAGVVQSPRYKIIEKKQPVAFWCNPISGHNTLYWYLQNLGQGPELLIRYENEEAVDDSQLPKDRFSAERLKGVDSTLKIQPAELGDSAVYLCASSFSLTSSGSGAGAGTQYFGPGTRLLVL.

Only a few counts were recorded for this clonotype. The chain joins TRBV4-2 to TRBJ2-1; D is possibly TRBD2 (5 bases). The V end lost 2 bases, the J end lost 7 bases, and 15 bases lay between the germline ends. CDR1 LGHNA and CDR2 YNFKEQ come from the germline V gene. CDR3 size: 15 residues. The CDR3 region is CASSQSTSSSNEQFF. The CDR3 nucleotides are TGTGCCAGCAGCCAAAGTACGTCTAGCTCTAATGAGCAGTTCTTC.

This clonotype was observed a few times. The rearrangement joins TRBV4-2 to TRBJ2-3; 13 nucleotides line up with TRBD2. Unmatched junction bases numbered 13, after V lost 3 bases and J lost 4 bases. Germline CDR1 and CDR2: LGHNA and YNFKEQ. The CDR3 is made up of 19 amino acids. The CDR3, as DNA: TGTGCCAGCAGCCAGGGCCTAGGACTAGCGGGAGTGGGCGCAGATACGCAGTATTTT. Protein sequence: CASSQGLGLAGVGADTQYF.

The sample holds many counts of this clonotype. V usage is TRBV5-1 and J usage is TRBJ1-1, with 9 bases matching TRBD1. Germline lookup yields CDR1 SGHRS and CDR2 YFSETQ. The J segment lost 1 base and the V segment lost 2 bases, leaving 9 bases of the junction unmatched. The CDR3 covers 17 residues. The CDR3 bases are TGCGCCAGCAGCTTACCCGACCGGGACAGGGAGAACACTGAAGCTTTCTTT. This codes for CASSLPDRDRENTEAFF.

This clonotype was seen more than once but under ten times. The chain links TRBV19 to TRBJ1-5, with 7 bases fitting TRBD1. The CDR3 covers 15 residues. Germline assignment: CDR1 LNHDA and CDR2 SQIVND (reference sequence). Trimming at V came to 9 bases and at J to 6 bases, leaving 14 bases not matched to a gene. CDR3 in amino acids: CASTPVTGDAQPQHF. The DNA of the CDR3 is TGTGCCAGCACCCCAGTAACAGGGGACGCTCAGCCCCAGCATTTT.

J is TRBJ2-3 and V is TRBV2, with D unclear. V dropped 2 bases and J dropped 6 bases, with 6 bases sitting between them. This CDR3 comprises 12 residues. Germline V gives CDR1 SNHLY, CDR2 FYNNEI. The CDR3: CASSEFGDTQYF. The CDR3 nucleotides read TGTGCCAGCAGTGAATTTGGGGATACGCAGTATTTT.

As concerns this clonotype: This clone may be a read error of a much larger clone one base away. This chain links TRBV6-5 with TRBJ2-7; D remains ambiguous. CDR1 and CDR2 from the germline V gene are MNHEY and SVGAGI. The CDR3 runs to 12 residues. Trimming removed 0 bases at V and 5 bases at J, with 5 bases between. The CDR3 is CASSYSSHEQYF. DNA of the CDR3: TGTGCCAGCAGTTACTCCAGCCACGAGCAGTACTTC.

This chain links TRBV4-1 with TRBJ2-1; D gene ambiguous. CDR3 length: 16 amino acids. V gave up 0 bases and J gave up 1 base, with 10 bases separating them. From germline, CDR1 is MGHRA and CDR2 YSYEKL. In DNA, the CDR3 is TGCGCCAGCAGCCAAGATCAGCTTTTGTCCTACAATGAGCAGTTCTTC. Translation gives CASSQDQLLSYNEQFF.

This clonotype appeared many times. V gene TRBV11-2 combines with J gene TRBJ2-7; a possible D gene is TRBD1 (5 bases). The CDR3 length is 14 residues. The germline gives CDR1 SGHAT, CDR2 FQNNGV. The V end was cut by 2 bases, the J end by 2 bases, with 10 bases between. The CDR3 DNA reads as TGTGCCAGCAGCTTAATCAGGGTTCCCTACGAGCAGTACTTC. Translating it yields CASSLIRVPYEQYF.

In its sample, this clonotype was seen many times. This chain links TRBV6-6 with TRBJ2-2; D is perhaps TRBD2 (5 bases). The germline V gene has CDR1 MNHNY and CDR2 SVGAGI (reference sequence). V lost 1 base to trimming and J lost 2 bases, with 14 bases between them. This CDR3 has 17 amino acids. CDR3 coding DNA: TGTGCCAGCAGTTACTTGGAGGTCCACATCAACACCGGGGAGCTGTTTTTT. This gives the protein CASSYLEVHINTGELFF.

J is TRBJ2-7 and V is TRBV19, with TRBD1 matching 8 bases. In germline, CDR1 is LNHDA, CDR2 SQIVND (reference sequence). The CDR3 loop spans 12 amino acids. V was clipped by 3 bases and J by 9 bases; unmatched bases: 4. CDR3 region: CASSIGQGPQYF. In DNA, the CDR3 is TGTGCCAGTAGTATCGGACAGGGCCCGCAGTACTTC.

This clonotype came up many times. The gene calls are TRBV27 and TRBJ2-7; 12 nucleotides align to TRBD2. The junction had 16 bases not matched to a gene; V was cut back by 3 bases and J by 4 bases. The V gene's germline CDR1 is MNHEY and CDR2 SMNVEV (reference sequence). The CDR3 has 19 amino acids. CDR3 in DNA: TGTGCCAGCAGTTTGCTGGGACTAGCGGGCCCCGGTTTAGGGTACGAGCAGTACTTC. Its protein is CASSLLGLAGPGLGYEQYF.

This clonotype was picked up many times. V and J are TRBV6-6 and TRBJ2-1, with D unclear. V was pared by 2 bases and J by 4 bases, with 6 bases between. CDR1 is MNHNY and CDR2 is SVGAGI in the germline V gene (reference sequence). The CDR3 contains 13 residues. CDR3 region: CASSYVGYNEQFF. In DNA, the CDR3 is TGTGCCAGCAGTTACGTCGGTTACAATGAGCAGTTCTTC.

This clonotype was detected only a few times. A much bigger clone sits one base away, suggesting this may be a read error. CDR3 amino acids: CSASGSWEQYF. In nucleotides, the CDR3 is TGCAGTGCTAGCGGGAGCTGGGAGCAGTACTTC. The chain uses TRBV20-1 and TRBJ2-7, with D possibly being TRBD2 (6 bases). Germline V gene sequence: CDR1 DFQATT, CDR2 SNEGSKA (reference sequence). V lost 3 bases and J 7 bases, leaving 10 bases between the germline ends. The CDR3 is 11 residues long.

There are many counts of this clonotype. J is TRBJ1-1 and V is TRBV27; tentative D call: TRBD1 (6 bases). Germline V gene sequence: CDR1 MNHEY, CDR2 SMNVEV (reference sequence). The V end lost 2 bases, the J end lost 3 bases, and 10 bases lay between the germline ends. The length of the CDR3 is 14 residues. CDR3 DNA sequence: TGTGCCAGCAGTTTAGGGGGGGGCCACACTGAAGCTTTCTTT. Translating it yields CASSLGGGHTEAFF.

Comment on this clonotype: This sequence may be a read error, since a much larger clone differs from it by one base. The rearrangement uses TRBV24-1 and TRBJ2-1, with TRBD2 as a possible D gene (6 bases). The length of the CDR3 is 15 residues. The V gene lost 12 bases and the J gene lost 0 bases, with 17 bases spanning the gap. Germline V CDR1 and CDR2: KGHDR, SFDVKD. CDR3 sequence reads: CAADRGTSSYNEQFF. CDR3 nucleotide sequence: TGTGCCGCAGATCGCGGGACCAGCTCCTACAATGAGCAGTTCTTC.

The genes are TRBV19 and TRBJ2-1; D call uncertain. This CDR3 spans 15 amino acids. The germline V and J ends were trimmed by 7 bases and 0 bases, with 13 bases remaining between them. The V gene's germline CDR1 is LNHDA and CDR2 SQIVND (reference sequence). Here the CDR3 reads CASTPIHSSYNEQFF. The CDR3 region has the DNA TGTGCCAGTACTCCGATCCACTCCTCCTACAATGAGCAGTTCTTC.

This clonotype was counted ten times or more. The chain joins TRBV28 to TRBJ2-7; D might be TRBD1 or TRBD2, each matching 6 bases. CDR3 length equals 13 residues. The ends were cut back, 5 bases at V and 4 bases at J, with 12 bases in the middle. Germline CDR1 reads MDHEN; CDR2 reads SYDVKM. This CDR3 reads CASSRRGGYEQYF. The CDR3, as DNA: TGTGCCAGCAGTCGAAGAGGGGGGTACGAGCAGTACTTC.

This clonotype appeared many times. The V gene is TRBV4-2, the J gene TRBJ2-3; no clear D. With 0 bases removed from V and 2 bases from J, the gap between germline ends came to 9 bases. The germline gives CDR1 LGHNA, CDR2 YNFKEQ. The CDR3 loop spans 15 amino acids. The CDR3 sequence: CASSQDRRITDTQYF. The CDR3 DNA follows: TGTGCCAGCAGCCAAGATCGGCGGATCACAGATACGCAGTATTTT.

This clonotype has ten or more counts. The genes are TRBV20-1 and TRBJ2-1, with a tentative D call TRBD1 (7 bases). The CDR3 consists of 15 residues. Trimming stripped 5 bases from V and 4 bases from J, with 18 bases between. The germline V gene encodes CDR1 DFQATT and CDR2 SNEGSKA (reference sequence). CDR3 sequence (DNA): TGCAGTGCTCGAGGGGGGAAGGGGGCTTACAATGAGCAGTTCTTC. The encoded protein is CSARGGKGAYNEQFF.

This CDR3 is CASAQGDYGYTF. DNA for the CDR3: TGTGCCAGTGCACAGGGGGACTATGGCTACACCTTC. This rearrangement joins TRBV19 to TRBJ1-2; 8 bases agree with TRBD1. The V and J ends lost 8 bases and 3 bases, in that order; junction bases with no gene match: 2. CDR1 is LNHDA and CDR2 is SQIVND in the germline V gene (reference sequence). The CDR3 spans 12 residues.

This clonotype was recorded at least ten times. This chain connects TRBV7-2 to TRBJ2-1; tentatively, D is TRBD2 (5 bases). This CDR3 spans 11 amino acids. Trimming left V 5 bases short and J 10 bases short, with 9 bases between. Germline assignment: CDR1 SGHTA and CDR2 FQGNSA. This CDR3 reads CASSREVEQFF. The CDR3 DNA follows: TGTGCCAGCAGCCGGGAAGTGGAGCAGTTCTTC.

This clonotype appeared many times. V gene TRBV10-3 combines with J gene TRBJ2-1; D not certain. V dropped 7 bases and J dropped 4 bases, with 14 bases sitting between them. In germline, CDR1 is ENHRY, CDR2 SYGVKD. The CDR3 consists of 14 residues. The CDR3 DNA follows: TGTGCCATCACCACGGACCCCTTATACAATGAGCAGTTCTTC. Protein: CAITTDPLYNEQFF.